Listed below are T cell receptor beta chains from one sample, sequenced in a study of blood T cell repertoires in COVID-19. Using immunoSEQ multiplex PCR, the repertoire was profiled, and TCRdb retains in-frame clones only, with some absent. Among about 430,000 clones, around nine tenths were seen once, and the ten largest hold roughly 1.4%. Sequenced input: PBMCs or T cells enriched from blood (not recorded which). All receptors come from a young woman who had been exposed to COVID-19. CDR3s include the opening cysteine and the closing phenylalanine or tryptophan. Each record gives: D gene, V gene, clone size, J gene, CDR3 protein, CDR3 DNA. D genes are given only for firm matches. Some rows mark clone size as missing; the rest say once, few, many or name a class of expanded clone.

.,TRBV7-9,.,TRBJ2-7,CATRTASYEQYF,TGTGCCACCCGGACAGCCTCCTACGAGCAGTACTTC
.,TRBV20-1,.,TRBJ2-5,CSAPRETQYF,TGCAGTGCACCCCGGGAGACCCAGTACTTC
.,TRBV6-5,.,TRBJ1-5,CASRVSGNGNQPQHF,TGTGCCAGCAGGGTATCAGGGAACGGCAATCAGCCCCAGCATTTT
TRBD1,TRBV5-6,.,TRBJ1-1,CASSLATQGAEAFF,TGTGCCAGCAGCTTGGCCACACAGGGGGCTGAAGCTTTCTTT
.,TRBV9,.,TRBJ1-2,CASSVVGRTAEFYGYTF,TGTGCCAGCAGCGTAGTCGGTAGGACAGCTGAGTTCTATGGCTACACCTTC
TRBD2,TRBV10-3,.,TRBJ2-7,CAITGTTNYEQYF,TGTGCCATCACCGGGACTACCAACTACGAGCAGTACTTC
.,TRBV18,.,TRBJ2-5,CASSPTIQETQYF,TGTGCCAGCTCACCAACTATTCAAGAGACCCAGTACTTC
TRBD2,TRBV3-1/TRBV3-2,.,TRBJ2-5,CASSQLQREGQRRETQYF,TGTGCCAGCAGCCAGTTGCAGCGGGAGGGCCAGAGGCGTGAGACCCAGTACTTC
.,TRBV9,few,TRBJ2-1,CASSVDGGTYNEQFF,TGTGCCAGCAGCGTAGACGGGGGAACCTACAATGAGCAGTTCTTC
TRBD2,TRBV4-2,.,TRBJ2-7,CASSQGGGTTYEQYF,TGTGCCAGCAGCCAGGGCGGGGGAACCACCTACGAGCAGTACTTC
TRBD2,TRBV14,.,TRBJ2-3,CASSQDSGAPTQYF,TGTGCCAGCAGCCAAGATAGCGGGGCTCCGACGCAGTATTTT
TRBD2,TRBV5-1,once,TRBJ2-1,CASSQRTSVTYNEQFF,TGCGCCAGCAGCCAAAGGACTAGTGTCACCTACAATGAGCAGTTCTTC
TRBD2,TRBV27,.,TRBJ2-1,CASSKSPWTSGSYDEQFF,TGTGCCAGCAGTAAATCGCCTTGGACTAGCGGGAGTTATGATGAGCAGTTCTTC
TRBD2,TRBV14,.,TRBJ2-2,CASSHPGLAGSTGELFF,TGTGCCAGCAGCCACCCAGGACTAGCGGGAAGCACCGGGGAGCTGTTTTTT
.,TRBV12-3/TRBV12-4,.,TRBJ2-3,CASRRVSDTQYF,TGTGCCAGCAGGCGAGTCTCAGATACGCAGTATTTT
TRBD1,TRBV5-1,.,TRBJ1-6,CASSLEGTGNYNSPLHF,TGCGCCAGCAGCTTGGAAGGGACAGGGAACTATAATTCACCCCTCCACTTT
.,TRBV28,few,TRBJ2-4,CASSAKNIQYF,TGTGCCAGTTCTGCCAAAAACATTCAGTACTTC
.,TRBV19,.,TRBJ1-2,CASSIHGSNYGYTF,TGTGCCAGTAGTATACACGGGAGTAACTATGGCTACACCTTC
TRBD1,TRBV7-6,once,TRBJ1-1,CASSHTTGGHTEAFF,TGTGCCAGCAGCCATACCACAGGGGGACACACTGAAGCTTTCTTT
TRBD1,TRBV6-2/TRBV6-3,.,TRBJ2-7,CANSHGQVLYEQYF,TGTGCCAACAGTCATGGACAGGTCCTGTACGAGCAGTACTTC
.,TRBV3-1/TRBV3-2,.,TRBJ1-5,CASSQDRVEGLLGSNQPQHF,TGTGCCAGCAGCCAAGATCGAGTGGAGGGTTTACTGGGGAGCAATCAGCCCCAGCATTTT
.,TRBV10-3,once,TRBJ2-2,CAISDMSLPGTELFF,TGTGCCATCAGTGATATGTCTCTACCGGGAACGGAGCTGTTTTTT
.,TRBV5-8,.,TRBJ2-7,CASSLTRREQYF,TGTGCCAGCAGCTTGACTAGGCGCGAGCAGTACTTC
TRBD1,TRBV5-5,.,TRBJ1-3,CASSLVSAGGSGNTIYF,TGTGCCAGCAGCTTGGTATCGGCAGGGGGCTCTGGAAACACCATATATTTT